This T cell receptor (beta chain) comes out of a study of blood T cell repertoires in COVID-19 (TCRdb year 2020). About the full investigation: The collaborator samples originated in the United States, Italy and Spain and spanned the acute and convalescent phases of COVID-19. The material from the prospective study consisted of cDNA or gDNA derived from T cells, B-cell-depleted T cells, or PBMCs. The dataset comprised deeply sampled blood TCRbeta repertoires from subjects exposed to, actively infected with, or recovered from COVID-19. The repertoires were released in a freely available public database meant as a resource for research on the immune response to SARS-CoV-2. The samples were drawn from the first 160 participants of the ongoing ImmuneRACE study and from 1,254 subjects provided by 6 global collaborators. Sample metadata almost always included a de-identified subject ID, COVID-19 status, age in years and sex. Where HLA class I and class II types were available, the types were taken from metadata supplied by the sample provider, not from assay-based typing.

Here is what the overall study found, with its caveats: The amount of clinical and demographic metadata varied by source and participant and was provided uncurated.

From the cysteine up to the phenylalanine, the CDR3 has a length of 15 residues. The retained sequence is limited to the CDR3, 45 bases, with the frame set at the first base. The germline V gene encodes CDR1 SGHDT and CDR2 YYEEEE. V is reduced by 4 bases and J by 3 bases, leaving a spacing of 16 bases between them. TCRbeta CDR3 regions were amplified from genomic DNA using the immunoSEQ Assay, a bias-controlled multiplex PCR. From the authors' description of their analysis: The number of nucleated cells in each sample was estimated by amplification of reference gene primers within the assay. To quantify the absolute abundance of each unique TCRbeta CDR3 rearrangement, sequence reads were collapsed and filtered. For each sample, productive Simpson clonality was calculated by taking the square root of Simpson's diversity index across productive rearrangements. TCRdb mirrors the immuneACCESS table, restricted to in-frame sequences. Some clones are absent from its copies; in checked studies, under half trace to an unresolved V gene, and the reason for the others is unknown. V, J and clone size reflect that table, while D and trimming were determined from the DNA. This sample has some 220,000 clones in its table, and 86% of those were observed once. Together, the top ten hold over 3% of the sample.

Concerning this clone: The antigen it recognizes is unknown. Base-call qualities are not available, and no considerably larger clone is one nucleotide away.

Participants in the prospective study were enrolled through a virtual design, were aged about 18 to 100 years, and lived in about two dozen United States geographic areas. In the prospective study, participants were assigned to cohorts based on the clinical history participants reported in a screening survey and a study questionnaire. In the prospective study, mobile phlebotomists collected whole blood, serum and a nasopharyngeal or oropharyngeal swab from each participant. Participants in the prospective study had the option to provide additional blood draws and questionnaires over a roughly 2-month period. Prospective study blood samples were shipped either frozen or at room temperature before DNA extraction.

This TCR derives from a woman aged 40 to 50 with acute COVID-19. The sequencing input was PBMCs or T cells enriched from blood (not recorded which). This chain is built from TRBV5-6 and TRBJ1-2, and perhaps TRBD1 as D gene, on 5 matching bases. The CDR3 protein is CASSPQPKTDYGYTF. The nucleotide sequence reads as follows: TGTGCCAGCAGCCCACAACCAAAGACAGACTATGGCTACACCTTC.